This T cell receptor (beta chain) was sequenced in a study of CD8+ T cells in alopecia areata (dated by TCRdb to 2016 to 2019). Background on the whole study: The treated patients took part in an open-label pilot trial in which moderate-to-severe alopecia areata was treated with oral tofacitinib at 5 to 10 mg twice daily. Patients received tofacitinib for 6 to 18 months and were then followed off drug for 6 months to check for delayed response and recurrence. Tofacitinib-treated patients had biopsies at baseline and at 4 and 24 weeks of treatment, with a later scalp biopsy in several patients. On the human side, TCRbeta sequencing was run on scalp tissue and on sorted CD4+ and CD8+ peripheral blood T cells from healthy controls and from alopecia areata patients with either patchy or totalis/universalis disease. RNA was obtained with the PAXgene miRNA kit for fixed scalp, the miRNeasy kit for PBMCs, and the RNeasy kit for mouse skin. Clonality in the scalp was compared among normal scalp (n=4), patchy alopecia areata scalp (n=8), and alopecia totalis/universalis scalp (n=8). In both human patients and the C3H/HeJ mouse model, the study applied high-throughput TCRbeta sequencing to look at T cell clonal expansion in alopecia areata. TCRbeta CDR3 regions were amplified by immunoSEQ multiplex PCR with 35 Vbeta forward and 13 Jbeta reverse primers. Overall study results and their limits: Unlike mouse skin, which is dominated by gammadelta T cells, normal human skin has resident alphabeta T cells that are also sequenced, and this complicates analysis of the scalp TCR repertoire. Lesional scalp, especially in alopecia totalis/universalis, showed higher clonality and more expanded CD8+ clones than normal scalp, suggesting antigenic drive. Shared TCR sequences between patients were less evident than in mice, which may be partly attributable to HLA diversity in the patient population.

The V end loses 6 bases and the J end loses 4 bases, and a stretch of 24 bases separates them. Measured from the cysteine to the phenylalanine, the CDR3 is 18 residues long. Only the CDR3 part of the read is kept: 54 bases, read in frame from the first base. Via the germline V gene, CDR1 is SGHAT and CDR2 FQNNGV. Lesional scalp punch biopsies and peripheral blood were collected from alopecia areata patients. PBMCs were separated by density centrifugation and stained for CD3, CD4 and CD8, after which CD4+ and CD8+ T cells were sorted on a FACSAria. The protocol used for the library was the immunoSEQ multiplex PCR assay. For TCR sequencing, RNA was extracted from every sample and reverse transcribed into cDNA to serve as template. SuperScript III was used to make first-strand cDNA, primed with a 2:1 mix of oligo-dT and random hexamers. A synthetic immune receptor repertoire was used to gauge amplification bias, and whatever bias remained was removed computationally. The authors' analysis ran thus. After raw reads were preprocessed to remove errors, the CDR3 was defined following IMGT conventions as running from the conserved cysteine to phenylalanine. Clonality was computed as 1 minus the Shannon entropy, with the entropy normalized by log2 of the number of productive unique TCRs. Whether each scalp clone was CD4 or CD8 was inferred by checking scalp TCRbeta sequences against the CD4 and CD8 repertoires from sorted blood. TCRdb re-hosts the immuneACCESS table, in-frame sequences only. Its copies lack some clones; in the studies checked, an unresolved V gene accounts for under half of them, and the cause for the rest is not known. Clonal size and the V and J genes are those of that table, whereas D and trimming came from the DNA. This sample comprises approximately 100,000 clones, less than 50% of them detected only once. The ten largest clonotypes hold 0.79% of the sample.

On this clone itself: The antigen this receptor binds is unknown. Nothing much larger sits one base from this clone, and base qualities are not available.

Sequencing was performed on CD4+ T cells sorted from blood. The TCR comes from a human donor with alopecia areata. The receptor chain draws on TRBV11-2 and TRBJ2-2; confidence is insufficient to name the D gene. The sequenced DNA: TGTGCCAGCAGGGAACTCAAAGCCAGCCGTAGGAGCACCGGGGAGCTGTTTTTT. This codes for CASRELKASRRSTGELFF.